This T cell receptor beta chain emerged from a study of cytomegalovirus exposure and HLA in healthy donors. Regarding the study as a whole: The analysis excluded some indistinguishable V segments, including TRBV6-2 and TRBV6-3.

About this clone itself: Its antigen is unidentified.

The CDR3 spans 17 residues. V was clipped by 5 bases and J by 3 bases, with 19 bases between them. Germline V gene lookup returns CDR1 LNHDA and CDR2 SQIVND (reference sequence). Vbeta (60) and Jbeta (13) primers were used in the PCR. The table came from immunoSEQ multiplex PCR; TCRdb's copy has only in-frame clones and leaves some out. The data hold around 100,000 clones, with over 75% observed a single time. The sample was PBMCs. The origin of this receptor is a man younger than 40 in good health and CMV-seronegative. This chain links TRBV19 with TRBJ2-2; the D gene is possibly TRBD2 (7 bases). The CDR3 region is CASSVRTGRAHTGELFF. CDR3 nucleotides: TGTGCCAGTAGTGTAAGAACAGGGAGGGCGCACACCGGGGAGCTGTTTTTT.